One and the same sample provided the 22 T cell receptor beta chains below, sequenced in a study of shared clonotypes between healthy human individuals. Libraries were prepared by immunoSEQ multiplex PCR; TCRdb keeps only in-frame clonotypes and omits some of them. The sample has about 2.3 million clones, 93% seen once. Sequenced: naive CD4+ T cells from PBMCs. Subset indicated: CD45RA+ positively selected. Receptors were obtained from a man aged 18-30 years in good health. Some clones in this sample may be carry-over from other donors' samples.

The V gene is TRBV28, the J gene TRBJ1-3; D unclear. CDR1 and CDR2 from the germline V gene are MDHEN and SYDVKM. The CDR3 extends over 14 amino acids. Deletions cut 6 bases from V and 2 bases from J, with 11 bases between. This CDR3 reads CASSLFPTGNTIYF. CDR3 sequence (DNA): TGTGCCAGCAGCCTCTTCCCGACTGGAAACACCATATATTTT.

V is TRBV6-5 and J is TRBJ1-2; D is unresolved. The CDR3 loop spans 15 amino acids. Germline CDR1 reads MNHEY; CDR2 reads SVGAGI. Trimming took 5 bases from V and 2 from J, leaving 15 bases between them. CDR3 coding DNA: TGTGCCAGCAGTACCATACCTACAGAAAACTATGGCTACACCTTC. Its protein is CASSTIPTENYGYTF.

The chain couples TRBV4-1 to TRBJ2-1; the match to TRBD2 covers 8 bases. Trimming cost V 4 bases and J 1 base; bases outside gene matches: 3. CDR3 length equals 15 residues. Germline CDR1 reads MGHRA; CDR2 reads YSYEKL. The CDR3 reads CASSPERESYNEQFF. CDR3 DNA: TGCGCCAGCAGCCCTGAGCGGGAGTCCTACAATGAGCAGTTCTTC.

The rearrangement links TRBV5-1 to TRBJ1-2; a possible D gene is TRBD1 (6 bases). The length of the CDR3 is 15 residues. V was trimmed by 4 bases and J by 2 bases, leaving 15 bases between them. CDR1 is SGHRS, CDR2 YFSETQ, per germline. The CDR3 nucleotides read TGCGCCAGCAGCCCTGGACAGTATCCCAACTATGGCTACACCTTC. It is translated as CASSPGQYPNYGYTF.

V is TRBV14 and J is TRBJ2-1; 11 bases are a match to TRBD2. Germline V gene data show CDR1 as SGHDN and CDR2 as FVKESK. This CDR3 contains 15 residues. With V trimmed by 4 bases and J by 7 bases, 6 bases remained unmatched. The CDR3 DNA reads TGTGCCAGCAGCCTCCTAGCGGGAGGTCCGAATGAGCAGTTCTTC. Protein sequence: CASSLLAGGPNEQFF.

The genes are TRBV2 and TRBJ1-2; 7 bases line up with TRBD1. The germline V gene has CDR1 SNHLY and CDR2 FYNNEI. The CDR3 extends over 13 amino acids. After removal of 9 bases from V and 4 bases from J, the junction contained 8 bases not matched to a gene. CDR3 sequence (DNA): TGTGCCAGGCGCGACAGGGACGCCTATGGCTACACCTTC. The encoded protein is CARRDRDAYGYTF.

This chain connects TRBV28 to TRBJ1-5; D gene unclear. The CDR3 runs to 12 residues. Germline assignment: CDR1 MDHEN and CDR2 SYDVKM. V lost 10 bases, J lost 0 bases, and 7 bases lay in between. CDR3 coding DNA: TGTGCCATCCAGGATAGCAATCAGCCCCAGCATTTT. Translated: CAIQDSNQPQHF.

This rearrangement joins TRBV4-3 to TRBJ1-2; D call uncertain. The germline gives CDR1 LGHNA, CDR2 YSLEER. The CDR3 contains 14 residues. Trimming shortened V by 0 bases and J by 14 bases, and 19 bases separated the two germline ends. The CDR3 loop reads CASSQDPRSVSRTF. CDR3 nucleotides: TGCGCCAGCAGCCAAGATCCCCGGTCCGTGTCTAGGACCTTC.

This clone has only a few counts. The same CDR3 is also encoded by other DNA sequences in this sample. The V call is TRBV30, the J call TRBJ1-1; D is uncertain. CDR1 is GTSNPN and CDR2 is SVGIG in the germline V gene (reference sequence). V lost 1 base to trimming and J lost 3 bases, with 6 bases between them. The CDR3 is 12 residues long. CDR3 sequence (DNA): TGTGCCTGGAGTGGTGGGGACACTGAAGCTTTCTTT. This sequence encodes CAWSGGDTEAFF.

This rearrangement joins TRBV19 to TRBJ1-2; 7 nucleotides agree with TRBD1. Germline V gene lookup returns CDR1 LNHDA and CDR2 SQIVND (reference sequence). The ends lost 9 bases at V and 2 bases at J; junction bases unmatched: 6. CDR3 length equals 13 residues. The CDR3, as DNA: TGTGCCAGCGCGGGACAGCGAAACTATGGCTACACCTTC. It encodes CASAGQRNYGYTF.

This chain uses TRBV6-1 with TRBJ2-5, with D perhaps TRBD1 (5 bases). This CDR3 region has 11 residues. Trimming removed 8 bases at V and 14 bases at J, with 18 bases between. Germline CDR1 is MNHNS and CDR2 is SASEGT. CDR3 loop: CASWGQPRKYF. CDR3 in DNA: TGTGCCAGCTGGGGCCAGCCCCGTAAATACTTC.

The sample holds one count of this clone. The chain recombines TRBV18 with TRBJ1-2, with unresolved D. The CDR3 has 14 amino acids. Trimming removed 0 bases from V and 4 bases from J, with 9 bases in between. Germline V lookup: CDR1 KGHSH, CDR2 LQKENI. CDR3 DNA sequence: TGTGCCAGCTCACCACCGGTAGGCCCCTATGGCTACACCTTC. Protein product: CASSPPVGPYGYTF.

CDR3 amino acids: CASKGLAVLPTQYF. CDR3 coding DNA: TGTGCCAGCAAGGGACTAGCGGTACTACCTACCCAGTACTTC. This rearrangement joins TRBV6-1 to TRBJ2-5; 11 nucleotides align to TRBD2. V lost 7 bases to trimming and J lost 8 bases; unmatched junction nucleotides: 9. This CDR3 is built from 14 residues. Per germline, CDR1 MNHNS and CDR2 SASEGT.

The chain is built from TRBV6-6 and TRBJ1-1; 8 bases map to TRBD1. Germline V CDR1 and CDR2: MNHNY, SVGAGI (reference sequence). V lost 4 bases, J lost 2 bases, and 6 bases stayed unmatched. The CDR3 is 15 amino acids. The CDR3 spells CASSSRTGGNTEAFF. The CDR3 DNA reads TGTGCCAGCAGTTCACGAACAGGGGGTAACACTGAAGCTTTCTTT.

The chain recombines TRBV28 with TRBJ1-3; 7 nucleotides match TRBD1. V gave up 0 bases and J gave up 2 bases; unmatched junction bases: 4. There are 16 residues in the CDR3. Germline assignment: CDR1 MDHEN and CDR2 SYDVKM. The CDR3 reads CASSLWGQGAGNTIYF. The CDR3 DNA reads as TGTGCCAGCAGTTTATGGGGTCAGGGGGCTGGAAACACCATATATTTT.

Comments on this clone: The sample carries other DNA sequences with the same CDR3. This chain connects TRBV5-6 to TRBJ1-5, with D hard to call. Between the trimmed V and J ends, which lost 4 bases and 2 bases, there was a span of 10 bases. Germline V CDR1 and CDR2: SGHDT, YYEEEE. The CDR3 is made up of 14 amino acids. The CDR3: CASSLALGNQPQHF. CDR3 DNA sequence: TGTGCCAGCAGCCTCGCTTTAGGCAATCAGCCCCAGCATTTT. The whole variable domain, remainder taken from reference TRBV5-6 and TRBJ1-5, is DAGVTQSPTHLIKTRGQQVTLRCSPKSGHDTVSWYQQALGQGPQFIFQYYEEEERQRGNFPDRFSGHQFPNYSSELNVNALLLGDSALYLCASSLALGNQPQHFGDGTRLSIL.

The J gene is TRBJ2-3, the V gene TRBV6-1; 12 nucleotides match TRBD1. The CDR3 runs to 16 residues. V shed 4 bases, J shed 4 bases, and the junction held 6 bases outside the gene matches. Per the germline V gene, CDR1 is MNHNS and CDR2 is SASEGT. The chain's CDR3 is CASSGRDRGRPDTQYF. The CDR3 DNA is TGTGCCAGCAGTGGCCGGGACAGGGGGCGCCCAGATACGCAGTATTTT.

The chain recombines TRBV29-1 with TRBJ2-1; D uncertain. This CDR3 is built from 13 residues. Trimming took 3 bases from V and 6 from J, leaving 12 bases between them. The germline gives CDR1 SQVTM, CDR2 ANQGSEA. The CDR3 reads CSVEVQIINEQFF. The CDR3 DNA follows: TGCAGCGTTGAGGTACAGATTATCAATGAGCAGTTCTTC.

The J gene is TRBJ2-7, the V gene TRBV7-2, with 9 bases identical to TRBD2. V was pared by 4 bases and J by 0 bases, with 4 bases of the junction left unmatched. The CDR3 length is 15 residues. The V gene's germline CDR1 is SGHTA and CDR2 FQGNSA. CDR3 in DNA: TGTGCCAGCAGCTCCCGGACTAGCGTCTCCTACGAGCAGTACTTC. It encodes CASSSRTSVSYEQYF.

The V call is TRBV15, the J call TRBJ2-1; weak D call: TRBD2 (6 bases). The V gene lost 5 bases and the J gene lost 1 base, with 15 bases spanning the gap. The CDR3 spans 16 residues. Germline V gives CDR1 LNHNV, CDR2 YYDKDF (reference sequence). The CDR3, as DNA: TGTGCCACCAGCTACCTCGGGAGTGGGTCCTACAATGAGCAGTTCTTC. Translation gives CATSYLGSGSYNEQFF.

A single count supports this clone. This chain connects TRBV11-2 to TRBJ2-7; D possibly uses TRBD1 or TRBD2 (6 bases each). Per the germline V gene, CDR1 is SGHAT and CDR2 is FQNNGV. V was pared by 7 bases and J by 7 bases, with 20 bases between. The CDR3 has 14 residues. CDR3: CASTSEGGDGEQYF. CDR3 bases: TGTGCCAGCACCTCTGAGGGGGGTGACGGGGAGCAGTACTTC.

V usage is TRBV27 and J usage is TRBJ2-7; 9 nucleotides align to TRBD1. After removal of 4 bases from V and 11 bases from J, the junction contained 6 bases not matched to a gene. Germline loops: CDR1 MNHEY, CDR2 SMNVEV (reference sequence). This CDR3 is built from 12 residues. In DNA, the CDR3 is TGTGCCAGCAGTTCCCCCGGGACAGGGAAGTACTTC. Residues: CASSSPGTGKYF.